This T cell receptor beta chain was captured by sequencing in a study of post-analysis software for immune sequencing data. On this clonotype: Its antigen remains unknown.

Germline CDR1 DFQATT, CDR2 SNEGSKA (reference sequence). The CDR3 is 18 residues long. V lost 0 bases and J lost 0; bases outside the gene matches: 5. Study-wide results and limits: Comparison of patients with controls showed five TRBV segments more frequent in patients, TRBV5-6, TRBV5-1 and TRBV20-1 among them.

Built from TCR beta cDNA, the libraries had unique molecular identifiers in them. One entry per CDR3 protein results from TCRdb running MiXCR on the PCR reads. The table includes approximately 770,000 distinct CDR3 sequences, around 46% detected once. The chain employs TRBV20-1 and TRBJ2-1; 13 nucleotides agree with TRBD2. Input material: blood. This sequence originates from a girl between 5 and 17 years old with multiple sclerosis. For the CDR3, the DNA is TGCAGTGCTAGAGAATATACTAGCGGGAGGGCCTCCTACAATGAGCAGTTCTTC. Encoded protein: CSAREYTSGRASYNEQFF.